The 3 T cell receptor beta chains below all came from one sample that was sequenced in a study of blood T cells in healthy people across ages. Combining a sample-barcoded 5' primer with a J-beta primer mix, a second PCR ran for about 7 to 12 cycles. TCRdb passed the 5' RACE reads through MiXCR, listing each CDR3 protein once. Of hundreds of thousands of distinct CDR3 sequences listed, 46% were seen once; the top ten hold 15% to 20%. Sequenced material: blood. These receptors all come from a man older than 75 in good health.

This clonotype came up many times. V usage is TRBV7-2 and J usage is TRBJ1-2; D not certain. CDR3 length: 19 amino acids. V lost 0 bases and J lost 0, with 20 bases in between. The V gene's germline CDR1 is SGHTA and CDR2 FQGNSA. The CDR3 here is CASSLAPSVTRGANYGYTF. CDR3 DNA: TGTGCCAGCAGCTTAGCGCCGTCAGTCACCCGAGGAGCTAACTATGGCTACACCTTC.

The genes are TRBV12-3 or TRBV12-4 and TRBJ1-1, with no clear D. Trimming stripped 10 bases from V and 0 bases from J, with 18 bases between. The CDR3 contains 15 residues. CDR3 region: CATHPRAALNTEAFF. For the CDR3, the DNA is TGTGCCACCCATCCTAGGGCGGCCCTGAACACTGAAGCTTTCTTT.

V gene TRBV12-3 or TRBV12-4 combines with J gene TRBJ2-1, with TRBD2 matching 16 bases. V was clipped by 2 bases and J by 7 bases; unmatched bases: 5. This CDR3 is built from 17 residues. This CDR3 reads CASSLRVGLAGGNEQFF. CDR3 nucleotide sequence: TGTGCCAGCAGTTTAAGGGTGGGACTAGCGGGAGGGAATGAGCAGTTCTTC.